The source of this T cell receptor (beta chain) is a study of T cell responses to AZD1222 COVID-19 vaccine. Study results and limitations: Repertoires were obtained solely post-peak T cell response. In the spike-specific TCR repertoire, nearly half reportedly target unmutated variant regions. Among vaccine-associated CD4 TCRs, coverage spanned spike, with dominance at 160-218 and 743-854.

This clone was seen more than once but under ten times. Antigen specificity is unknown. The data were produced by immunoSEQ multiplex PCR, yet TCRdb's version contains in-frame clones alone and is incomplete. Of about 81,000 clones detected, approximately 86% appear once; the ten largest clones hold around 5.9%. The sequence came from an adult who received the AZD1222 COVID-19 vaccine. The source material was peripheral blood, sampled 28 days after the second AZD1222 dose.

The CDR3 coding sequence is TGTGCCAGCTCACAGGGACAGGGGGGCTATGGCTACACCTTC. Amino acid sequence: CASSQGQGGYGYTF. This chain joins TRBV18 and TRBJ1-2; TRBD1 matches 11 bases. V dropped 4 bases and J dropped 4; count of bases not matched to a gene: 2. CDR3 size: 14 residues. Germline V gene data show CDR1 as KGHSH and CDR2 as LQKENI.